This T cell receptor (beta chain) comes out of a study of response to subunit inactivated influenza vaccine. General study results and limits: Authors suggested each seasonal influenza vaccination recruits few new T cells.

The length of the CDR3 is 18 residues. Trimming took off 3 bases at V and 0 bases at J, with 19 bases between the two ends. From germline, CDR1 is SGHRS and CDR2 YFSETQ. This clonotype came up a few times. The antigen is unknown. TCRdb processed the RT-PCR reads anew with MiXCR; each CDR3 protein has one entry. The sample carries about 530,000 distinct CDR3 sequences, 10% to 15% recorded once. This TCR derives from a man aged 45-65 years who received an inactivated influenza vaccine. The rearrangement uses TRBV5-1 and TRBJ2-1, with unresolved D. The material was PBMCs from blood, obtained roughly 46 days after vaccination. CDR3: CASSSLDPDLSSYNEQFF. CDR3 bases: TGCGCCAGCAGCTCATTAGACCCGGACCTCAGCTCCTACAATGAGCAGTTCTTC.